Each of the 27 T cell receptor beta chains below was sequenced from the same sample in a study of OX40 agonist ivuxolimab in advanced cancers. Measured with immunoSEQ multiplex PCR; TCRdb has only the in-frame clones, and not every one. This table has fewer than 15,000 clones, approximately 85% appearing once. The sequences come from CD4+ or CD8+ T cells sorted from blood, collected in a trial of the OX40 agonist ivuxolimab. These receptors were taken from an adult with an advanced solid tumor such as melanoma, head and neck, liver or kidney cancer.

This rearrangement joins TRBV7-3 to TRBJ1-2; 8 positions match TRBD1. From germline, CDR1 is SGHTA and CDR2 FQGTGA. V was pared by 5 bases and J by 8 bases, with 7 bases of the junction left unmatched. The CDR3 spans 13 residues. CDR3 protein: CASSPTGTGGYTF. DNA of the CDR3: TGTGCCAGCAGCCCAACCGGGACAGGCGGCTACACCTTC.

J is TRBJ2-7 and V is TRBV5-1; D is possibly TRBD1 or TRBD2 (5 bases each). CDR3 length: 13 residues. V gave up 3 bases and J gave up 3 bases, with 10 bases separating them. Germline V gene data show CDR1 as SGHRS and CDR2 as YFSETQ. The CDR3 sequence: CASSWGTDYEQYF. CDR3 coding DNA: TGCGCCAGCAGCTGGGGGACGGACTACGAGCAGTACTTC.

The genes are TRBV4-2 and TRBJ1-6; D not resolved. V lost 0 bases and J lost 9, with 12 bases in between. Germline V lookup: CDR1 LGHNA, CDR2 YNFKEQ. The CDR3 runs 15 residues. In DNA form, the CDR3 reads TGTGCCAGCAGCCAAGATAGGGATGTAGGTTCACCCCTCCACTTT. It codes for CASSQDRDVGSPLHF.

About this clone: One end of the junction varies from germline; a read error may be responsible. The chain couples TRBV27 to TRBJ2-7; no definite D call. The germline CDR1 and CDR2 sequences are MNHEY and SMNVEV (reference sequence). The CDR3 loop spans 11 amino acids. CDR3 amino acids: CASSFSHEQYF. The CDR3 nucleotides are TGTGCCAGCAGTTTCTCCCACGAGCAGTACTTC.

The gene calls are TRBV27 and TRBJ1-2; TRBD1 agrees at 10 bases. This CDR3 contains 14 residues. Germline lookup yields CDR1 MNHEY and CDR2 SMNVEV (reference sequence). The V and J ends lost 5 bases and 3 bases, in that order; junction bases with no gene match: 3. The CDR3 protein is CASSAGTGDYGYTF. The DNA of the CDR3 is TGTGCCAGCAGTGCGGGGACAGGGGACTATGGCTACACCTTC.

This clone has only one observation. The chain recombines TRBV15 with TRBJ2-1, with 12 bases lining up with TRBD2. The ends lost 3 bases at V and 8 bases at J; junction bases unmatched: 14. CDR1 and CDR2 (germline): LNHNV, YYDKDF (reference sequence). CDR3 length equals 18 residues. CDR3 sequence reads: CATSSPVKTSGRFDEQFF. CDR3 nucleotide sequence: TGTGCCACCAGCAGCCCCGTCAAGACTAGCGGGAGATTCGATGAGCAGTTCTTC. Variable domain in full (rest from reference TRBV15 and TRBJ2-1): DAMVIQNPRYQVTQFGKPVTLSCSQTLNHNVMYWYQQKSSQAPKLLFHYYDKDFNNEADTPDNFQSRRPNTSFCFLDIRSPGLGDTAMYLCATSSPVKTSGRFDEQFFGPGTRLTVL.

The chain links TRBV27 to TRBJ2-1; TRBD2 might be the D (6 bases). CDR3 size: 15 residues. Trimming stripped 6 bases from V and 2 bases from J, with 14 bases between. Germline CDR1 is MNHEY and CDR2 is SMNVEV (reference sequence). The CDR3 nucleotides are TGTGCCAGCAGGGAGGAGGGTAGCCCCTACAATGAGCAGTTCTTC. Protein: CASREEGSPYNEQFF.

By sample share, this clone is medium-sized. The rearrangement joins TRBV19 to TRBJ2-5, with 9 bases lining up with TRBD1. Germline V gene lookup returns CDR1 LNHDA and CDR2 SQIVND (reference sequence). This CDR3 has 15 residues. V was pared by 4 bases and J by 5 bases, with 8 bases of the junction left unmatched. CDR3 in DNA: TGTGCCAGTAGTACCGGGGGACAGGGAGGGGAGACCCAGTACTTC. Residues: CASSTGGQGGETQYF.

This chain joins TRBV4-1 and TRBJ1-2; D remains unclear. The CDR3 has 13 residues. V lost 6 bases and J 6 bases, leaving 14 bases between the germline ends. CDR1 and CDR2 (germline): MGHRA, YSYEKL. CDR3 protein: CASSPIRFDGYTF. CDR3 coding DNA: TGCGCCAGCAGTCCAATACGATTTGATGGCTACACCTTC.

This clone has a single count. The chain has TRBV2 and TRBJ1-2; 9 positions agree with TRBD1. Trimming cost V 5 bases and J 0 bases; bases outside gene matches: 4. This CDR3 has 15 amino acids. Germline CDR1 SNHLY, CDR2 FYNNEI. CDR3 residues: CASSPDRGANYGYTF. The CDR3 DNA follows: TGTGCCAGCAGTCCCGACAGGGGGGCTAACTATGGCTACACCTTC.

The chain has TRBV4-1 and TRBJ1-1, with D possibly TRBD1 on 6 matching bases. V lost 5 bases and J lost 0, with 7 bases in between. The length of the CDR3 is 13 residues. Germline loops: CDR1 MGHRA, CDR2 YSYEKL. The DNA of the CDR3 is TGCGCCAGCAGCGACAGGATGAACACTGAAGCTTTCTTT. This encodes CASSDRMNTEAFF.

The chain recombines TRBV28 with TRBJ2-1; 9 bases align to TRBD2. From germline, CDR1 is MDHEN and CDR2 SYDVKM. Trimming removed 3 bases from V and 5 bases from J; junction bases left unmatched: 14. This CDR3 is 18 amino acids long. The CDR3 spells CASSFGLYSGSSNNEQFF. DNA for the CDR3: TGTGCCAGCAGTTTCGGGCTCTATAGCGGGAGTTCCAACAATGAGCAGTTCTTC.

Only one count was recorded for this clone. The chain recombines TRBV5-5 with TRBJ2-2; the D is unclear. The germline V gene encodes CDR1 SGHKS and CDR2 YYEKEE (reference sequence). Trimming cost V 3 bases and J 0 bases, with 6 bases left between them. The CDR3 length is 14 residues. This chain's CDR3 is CASSSSTNTGELFF. CDR3 DNA sequence: TGTGCCAGCAGCTCCTCCACGAACACCGGGGAGCTGTTTTTT. Filled out from reference TRBV5-5 and TRBJ2-2, the complete variable domain reads DAGVTQSPTHLIKTRGQQVTLRCSPISGHKSVSWYQQVLGQGPQFIFQYYEKEERGRGNFPDRFSARQFPNYSSELNVNALLLGDSALYLCASSSSTNTGELFFGEGSRLTVL.

V gene TRBV11-3 combines with J gene TRBJ1-3, with D unresolved. CDR1 and CDR2 from the germline V gene are SGHNT and YENEEA. CDR3 length: 13 amino acids. The ends were cut back, 4 bases at V and 0 bases at J, with 4 bases in the middle. The CDR3 sequence: CASSSSSGNTIYF. CDR3 DNA sequence: TGTGCCAGCAGCTCGAGCTCTGGAAACACCATATATTTT.

The gene calls are TRBV9 and TRBJ1-1; D ambiguous. CDR1 SGDLS and CDR2 YYNGEE come from the germline V gene. Trimming shortened V by 0 bases and J by 4 bases, and 4 bases separated the two germline ends. The CDR3 loop spans 12 amino acids. CDR3 sequence reads: CASSVDSTEAFF. CDR3 DNA sequence: TGTGCCAGCAGCGTAGACTCCACTGAAGCTTTCTTT.

There are a few counts of this clone. The rearrangement uses TRBV10-3 and TRBJ2-1, with 7 bases matching TRBD2. Germline CDR1 and CDR2: ENHRY and SYGVKD. The CDR3 extends over 18 amino acids. V gave up 4 bases and J gave up 8 bases; unmatched junction bases: 20. CDR3 in amino acids: CAISGAPVTSSSSDEQFF. The CDR3 DNA reads TGTGCCATCAGTGGGGCACCCGTGACTAGCAGCTCATCGGATGAGCAGTTCTTC.

This clone was recorded a few times. V usage is TRBV6-4 and J usage is TRBJ2-1, with D perhaps TRBD2 (5 bases). CDR3 length equals 13 residues. V shed 2 bases and J shed 5 bases, with 7 bases lying between them. Germline V gene sequence: CDR1 MRHNA, CDR2 SNTAGT. This CDR3 is CASSDKEDNEQFF. The CDR3 bases are TGTGCCAGCAGTGACAAGGAGGACAATGAGCAGTTCTTC.

V usage is TRBV5-1 and J usage is TRBJ1-2; TRBD1 agrees at 7 bases. This CDR3 has 14 amino acids. Germline V gives CDR1 SGHRS, CDR2 YFSETQ. V lost 0 bases, J lost 6 bases, and 5 bases stayed unmatched. CDR3 in amino acids: CASSLGQGSNGYTF. CDR3 in DNA: TGCGCCAGCAGCTTGGGACAGGGAAGCAATGGCTACACCTTC.

This clone was counted between two and nine times. The chain joins TRBV19 to TRBJ1-2; 9 bases are a match to TRBD1. With V trimmed by 3 bases and J by 8 bases, 4 bases remained unmatched. CDR1 is LNHDA, CDR2 SQIVND, per germline (reference sequence). CDR3 length: 13 amino acids. The CDR3 is CASSIGTGTGYTF. Written as DNA, the CDR3 is TGTGCCAGTAGTATTGGGACAGGGACCGGCTACACCTTC.

J is TRBJ1-4 and V is TRBV5-5; unclear D gene. Germline V gives CDR1 SGHKS, CDR2 YYEKEE (reference sequence). V lost 4 bases to trimming and J lost 2 bases, with 9 bases between them. This CDR3 is built from 14 residues. CDR3 amino acids: CASSPGGTNEKLFF. As DNA, the CDR3 is TGTGCCAGCAGCCCGGGCGGGACTAATGAAAAACTGTTTTTT.

This clone was seen just once. The chain recombines TRBV9 with TRBJ2-1, with TRBD2 matching over 8 bases. The CDR3 extends over 13 amino acids. Trimming cost V 6 bases and J 7 bases; bases outside gene matches: 6. Germline V gene sequence: CDR1 SGDLS, CDR2 YYNGEE. Written as DNA, the CDR3 is TGTGCCAGCACAGGCGAGCGGGAGAATGAGCAGTTCTTC. Its protein product is CASTGERENEQFF.

CDR3 nucleotides: TGCGCCAGCAGCCAAGAGAAGGAAATAACCGGGGAGCTGTTTTTT. Translating gives CASSQEKEITGELFF. The V call is TRBV4-3, the J call TRBJ2-2; D is ambiguous. This CDR3 has 15 residues. Looked up from germline, CDR1 is LGHNA and CDR2 is YSLEER. V lost 0 bases, J lost 5 bases, and 10 bases lay in between.

The chain is built from TRBV7-3 and TRBJ1-6; D gene unclear. Trimming left V 5 bases short and J 11 bases short, with 13 bases between. The CDR3 is 13 amino acids. Germline V gene data show CDR1 as SGHTA and CDR2 as FQGTGA. For the CDR3, the DNA is TGTGCCAGCAGCACTATGCCTCCAACACCCCTCCACTTT. Its protein is CASSTMPPTPLHF.

This chain joins TRBV11-3 and TRBJ1-1; D not resolved. This CDR3 comprises 12 residues. Germline V lookup: CDR1 SGHNT, CDR2 YENEEA. V lost 6 bases and J 2 bases, leaving 7 bases between the germline ends. The CDR3 bases are TGTGCCAGCAGGGACGGAAACACTGAAGCTTTCTTT. This translates into CASRDGNTEAFF.

The chain couples TRBV19 to TRBJ1-4; D remains ambiguous. The germline V gene encodes CDR1 LNHDA and CDR2 SQIVND (reference sequence). Between the trimmed V and J ends, which lost 3 bases and 2 bases, there was a span of 13 bases. This CDR3 comprises 16 residues. CDR3 protein: CASSIPLWTTNEKLFF. CDR3 in DNA: TGTGCCAGTAGTATCCCCCTTTGGACGACTAATGAAAAACTGTTTTTT. Supplemented by reference TRBV19 and TRBJ1-4, the full variable domain reads DGGITQSPKYLFRKEGQNVTLSCEQNLNHDAMYWYRQDPGQGLRLIYYSQIVNDFQKGDIAEGYSVSREKKESFPLTVTSAQKNPTAFYLCASSIPLWTTNEKLFFGSGTQLSVL.

This clone was counted many times. V and J are TRBV7-7 and TRBJ2-3, with a weak D call TRBD2 (6 bases). With 5 bases removed from V and 2 bases from J, the gap between germline ends came to 20 bases. Germline V gives CDR1 SSHAT, CDR2 FNYEAQ (reference sequence). There are 17 residues in the CDR3. CDR3 protein: CASSPDSGGANTDTQYF. The CDR3 region has the DNA TGTGCCAGCAGCCCCGACTCGGGCGGGGCCAACACAGATACGCAGTATTTT.

The rearrangement uses TRBV4-3 and TRBJ2-1, with 10 bases fitting TRBD2. CDR3 length: 18 amino acids. From germline, CDR1 is LGHNA and CDR2 YSLEER. The V segment lost 3 bases and the J segment 5 bases; nucleotides outside the gene matches: 13. CDR3: CASSQVPGLAIGDNEQFF. Here the CDR3 DNA reads TGCGCCAGCAGCCAGGTCCCGGGACTAGCGATCGGGGACAATGAGCAGTTCTTC.